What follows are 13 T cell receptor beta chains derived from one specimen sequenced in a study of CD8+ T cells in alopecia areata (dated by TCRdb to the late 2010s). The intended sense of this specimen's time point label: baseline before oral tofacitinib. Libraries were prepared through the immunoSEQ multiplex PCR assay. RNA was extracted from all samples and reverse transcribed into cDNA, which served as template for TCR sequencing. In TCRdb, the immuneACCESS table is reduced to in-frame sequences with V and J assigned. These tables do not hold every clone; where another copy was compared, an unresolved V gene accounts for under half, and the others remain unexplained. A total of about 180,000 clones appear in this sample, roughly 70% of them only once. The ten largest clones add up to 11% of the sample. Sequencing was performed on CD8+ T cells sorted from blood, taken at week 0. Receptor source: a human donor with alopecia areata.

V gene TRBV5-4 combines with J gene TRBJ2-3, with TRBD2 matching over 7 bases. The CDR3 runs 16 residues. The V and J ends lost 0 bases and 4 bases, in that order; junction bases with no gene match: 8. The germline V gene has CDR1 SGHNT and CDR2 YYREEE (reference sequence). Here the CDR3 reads CASSLVSGESADTQYF. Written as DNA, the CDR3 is TGTGCCAGCAGCTTGGTGAGCGGGGAGAGCGCAGATACGCAGTATTTT.

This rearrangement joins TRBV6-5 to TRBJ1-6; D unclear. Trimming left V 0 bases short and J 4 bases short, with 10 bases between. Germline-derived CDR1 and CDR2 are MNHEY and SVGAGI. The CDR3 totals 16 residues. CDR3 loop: CASSYSRVPYNSPLHF. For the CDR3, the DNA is TGTGCCAGCAGTTACTCGCGGGTCCCATATAATTCACCCCTCCACTTT.

The CDR3 nucleotides read TGTGCCAGCAGCTTGTTGGAGGCTGGGGGTACCGGGGAGCTGTTTTTT. It specifies CASSLLEAGGTGELFF. This chain uses TRBV5-6 with TRBJ2-2, with D possibly being TRBD1 or TRBD2 (5 bases each). Germline V gene lookup returns CDR1 SGHDT and CDR2 YYEEEE. Trimming left V 1 base short and J 5 bases short, with 15 bases between. The CDR3 is made up of 16 amino acids.

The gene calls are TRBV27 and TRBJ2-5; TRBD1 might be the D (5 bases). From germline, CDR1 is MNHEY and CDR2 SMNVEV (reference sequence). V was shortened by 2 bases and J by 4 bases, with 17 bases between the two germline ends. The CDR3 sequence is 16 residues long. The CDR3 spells CASSLQQMGQGETQYF. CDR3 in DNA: TGTGCCAGCAGTTTACAGCAAATGGGGCAGGGAGAGACCCAGTACTTC.

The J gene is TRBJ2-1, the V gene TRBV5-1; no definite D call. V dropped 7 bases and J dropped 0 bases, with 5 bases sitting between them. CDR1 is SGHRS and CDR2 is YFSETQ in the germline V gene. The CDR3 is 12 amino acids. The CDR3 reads CASLDSYNEQFF. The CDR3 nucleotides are TGCGCCAGCTTGGACTCCTACAATGAGCAGTTCTTC.

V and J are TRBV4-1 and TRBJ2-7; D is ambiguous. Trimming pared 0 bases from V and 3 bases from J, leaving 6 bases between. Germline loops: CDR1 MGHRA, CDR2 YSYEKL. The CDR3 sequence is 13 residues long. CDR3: CASSQDLHYEQYF. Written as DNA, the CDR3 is TGCGCCAGCAGCCAAGACCTCCACTACGAGCAGTACTTC.

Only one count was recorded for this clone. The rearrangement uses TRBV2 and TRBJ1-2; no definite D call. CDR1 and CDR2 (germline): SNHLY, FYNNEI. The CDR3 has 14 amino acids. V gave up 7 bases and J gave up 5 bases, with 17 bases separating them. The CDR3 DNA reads TGTGCCAGCATACCATCGCCCCCCATTTATGGCTACACCTTC. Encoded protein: CASIPSPPIYGYTF.

In DNA, the CDR3 is TGTGCCAGCAGCCAGAACGTTCAGGGGGAAAACGGGGAGCTGTTTTTT. This gives the protein CASSQNVQGENGELFF. The chain uses TRBV9 and TRBJ2-2; 7 nucleotides match TRBD1. The CDR3 length is 16 residues. CDR1 and CDR2 from the germline V gene are SGDLS and YYNGEE. J gave up 7 bases and V 4 bases, and 13 bases lay outside the gene matches. The whole variable domain, filled in from reference TRBV9 and TRBJ2-2, reads DSGVTQTPKHLITATGQRVTLRCSPRSGDLSVYWYQQSLDQGLQFLIQYYNGEERAKGNILERFSAQQFPDLHSELNLSSLELGDSALYFCASSQNVQGENGELFFGEGSRLTVL.

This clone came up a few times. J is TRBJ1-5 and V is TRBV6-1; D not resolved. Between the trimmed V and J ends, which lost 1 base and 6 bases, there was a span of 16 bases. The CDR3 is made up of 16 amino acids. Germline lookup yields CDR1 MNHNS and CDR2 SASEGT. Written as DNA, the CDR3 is TGTGCCAGCAGTGAAGTTCGGCCCTCCGGCGGTCAGCCCCAGCATTTT. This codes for CASSEVRPSGGQPQHF.

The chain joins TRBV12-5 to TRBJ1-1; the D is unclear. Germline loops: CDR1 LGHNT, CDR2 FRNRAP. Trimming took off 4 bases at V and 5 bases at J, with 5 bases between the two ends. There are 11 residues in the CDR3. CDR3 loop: CASGSTTEAFF. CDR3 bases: TGTGCTAGTGGTTCTACAACTGAAGCTTTCTTT.

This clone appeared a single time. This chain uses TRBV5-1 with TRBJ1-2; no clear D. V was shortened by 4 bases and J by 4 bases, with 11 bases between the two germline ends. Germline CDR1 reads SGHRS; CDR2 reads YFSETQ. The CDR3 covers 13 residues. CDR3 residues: CASSGTVTYGYTF. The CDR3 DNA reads TGCGCCAGCAGCGGAACAGTAACCTATGGCTACACCTTC.

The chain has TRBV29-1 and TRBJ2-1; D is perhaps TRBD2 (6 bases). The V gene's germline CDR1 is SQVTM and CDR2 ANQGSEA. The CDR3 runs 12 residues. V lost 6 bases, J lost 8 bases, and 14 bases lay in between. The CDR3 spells CSVEGRVYEQFF. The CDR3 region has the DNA TGCAGCGTGGAGGGGCGGGTCTATGAGCAGTTCTTC.

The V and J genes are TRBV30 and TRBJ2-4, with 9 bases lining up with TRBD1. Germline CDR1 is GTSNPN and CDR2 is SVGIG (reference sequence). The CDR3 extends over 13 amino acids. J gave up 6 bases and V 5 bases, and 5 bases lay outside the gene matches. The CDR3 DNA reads TGTGCCTGGGTTGGGGGACAGGGAAACATTCAGTACTTC. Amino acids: CAWVGGQGNIQYF.